This T cell receptor beta chain was recorded in a study of vaccination effects on CD4 cells after COVID-19. Isolation of CD4+ T cells took place after 10 days of culture. In regard to this clone: Its target is unknown.

V was trimmed by 4 bases and J by 2 bases, leaving 2 bases between them. The CDR3 sequence is 12 residues long. Looked up from germline, CDR1 is MNHEY and CDR2 is SVGAGI. Data came from immunoSEQ multiplex PCR; TCRdb stores just in-frame clones and leaves some out. The sample yields under 40,000 clones, roughly 80% seen once. The receptor was derived from a human donor who received a COVID-19 vaccine. V is TRBV6-5 and J is TRBJ2-2, with D unclear. The sample was CD4+ T cells from PBMCs cultured without peptide, taken before COVID-19 vaccination. CDR3: CASSFNTGELFF. The CDR3 DNA sequence: TGTGCCAGCAGTTTCAACACCGGGGAGCTGTTTTTT.